The 10 T cell receptor beta chains listed next were all sequenced from one sample in a study of T-cell memory formation after mild COVID-19. Each CDR3 protein is one row after TCRdb ran MiXCR on the 5' RACE reads. The sample lists about 320,000 distinct CDR3 sequences; 13% to 15% were seen once. The specimen was PBMCs or a T cell subset sorted from them (not recorded which). The receptors derive from a man aged 18 to 29 who had mild COVID-19 (a few samples of this study predate the infection). Cell type and time point are not known.

This chain uses TRBV7-3 with TRBJ1-1; perhaps TRBD1 as D (5 bases). The germline V and J ends were trimmed by 5 bases and 1 base, with 17 bases remaining between them. Germline CDR1 and CDR2: SGHTA and FQGTGA. CDR3 length: 16 amino acids. This CDR3 is CASSTGRRRKNTEAFF. The DNA for the CDR3 is TGTGCCAGCAGCACGGGACGCCGACGTAAGAACACTGAAGCTTTCTTT.

The chain links TRBV11-2 to TRBJ2-7; 7 bases fit TRBD2. This CDR3 contains 16 residues. In germline, CDR1 is SGHAT, CDR2 FQNNGV. Trimming removed 5 bases from V and 6 bases from J; junction bases left unmatched: 16. CDR3 region: CASSPKGLAGVREQYF. The CDR3, as DNA: TGTGCCAGCAGCCCTAAAGGTCTGGCGGGGGTTCGCGAGCAGTACTTC.

This clonotype was recorded a few times. The chain recombines TRBV7-9 with TRBJ2-4, with 10 positions matching TRBD1. From germline, CDR1 is SEHNR and CDR2 FQNEAQ (reference sequence). Trimming removed 5 bases from V and 2 bases from J; junction bases left unmatched: 9. CDR3 length: 17 residues. The CDR3 loop is CASSRLGQGLSKNIQYF. The CDR3 nucleotides read TGTGCCAGCAGCCGATTGGGACAGGGGTTGTCCAAAAACATTCAGTACTTC.

This clonotype was counted many times. The chain links TRBV20-1 to TRBJ2-3; D possibly matches TRBD1 or TRBD2 (6 bases each). Germline assignment: CDR1 DFQATT and CDR2 SNEGSKA (reference sequence). The CDR3 is made up of 18 amino acids. The V and J ends lost 1 base and 2 bases respectively, with 22 bases between them. The chain's CDR3 is CSARGRRTTRGTTDTQYF. In DNA, the CDR3 is TGCAGTGCTAGAGGCAGGCGAACGACTAGGGGGACCACAGATACGCAGTATTTT.

This clonotype has more than one count but fewer than ten. The chain combines TRBV4-3 with TRBJ2-1; no reliable D call. The V end was cut by 0 bases, the J end by 1 base, with 10 bases between. The CDR3 runs 16 residues. Germline CDR1 and CDR2: LGHNA and YSLEER. The CDR3 DNA sequence: TGCGCCAGCAGCCAAGATCCCCTCGGGTCCTACAATGAGCAGTTCTTC. It is translated as CASSQDPLGSYNEQFF.

CDR3 region: CASSLAGTGVSYGYTF. The CDR3 nucleotides are TGTGCCAGCAGCTTAGCCGGGACAGGGGTTAGCTATGGCTACACCTTC. The V and J genes are TRBV7-9 and TRBJ1-2, with 10 bases lining up with TRBD1. Trimming at V came to 0 bases and at J to 4 bases, leaving 5 bases not matched to a gene. The CDR3 loop spans 16 amino acids. Germline CDR1 reads SEHNR; CDR2 reads FQNEAQ (reference sequence).

The J gene is TRBJ2-7, the V gene TRBV6-6; 8 bases fit TRBD1. The V gene's germline CDR1 is MNHNY and CDR2 SVGAGI (reference sequence). V dropped 5 bases and J dropped 9; count of bases not matched to a gene: 6. The CDR3 loop spans 12 amino acids. Written as DNA, the CDR3 is TGTGCCAGCAGTCCCCAGGGGGCTTGGCAGTACTTC. The encoded protein is CASSPQGAWQYF.

This clonotype has at least ten counts. The chain uses TRBV4-2 and TRBJ2-3; D possibly corresponds to TRBD1 (6 bases). The CDR3 runs to 16 residues. The ends were cut back, 0 bases at V and 4 bases at J, with 14 bases in the middle. The germline CDR1 and CDR2 sequences are LGHNA and YNFKEQ. The CDR3 nucleotides read TGTGCCAGCAGCCAAGACGGGGCCTCAGGGGCAGATACGCAGTATTTT. Its protein product is CASSQDGASGADTQYF.

A few counts support this clonotype. This chain joins TRBV5-5 and TRBJ1-2; no reliable D call. V was clipped by 7 bases and J by 6 bases, with 7 bases between them. CDR1 is SGHKS and CDR2 is YYEKEE in the germline V gene (reference sequence). The CDR3 loop spans 10 amino acids. This CDR3 reads CASGRHGYTF. DNA for the CDR3: TGTGCCAGCGGCAGGCATGGCTACACCTTC.

This clonotype was counted only a few times. The chain couples TRBV4-3 to TRBJ1-3; weak D call: TRBD1 (5 bases). Germline CDR1 and CDR2: LGHNA and YSLEER. The CDR3 spans 16 residues. Trimming stripped 0 bases from V and 2 bases from J, with 11 bases between. The CDR3 region is CASSQDGGGAGNTIYF. The CDR3 DNA reads TGCGCCAGCAGCCAAGACGGGGGGGGAGCTGGAAACACCATATATTTT.